This T cell receptor (beta chain) was sequenced in a study of Graves' ophthalmopathy and Graves' hyperthyroidism. PBMCs originated in approximately 9.2 ml of fresh peripheral blood. TCR beta CDR3 regions were amplified from RNA transcripts. In the first round, RT-PCR was carried out with HTBI primers, and a multiplex PCR formed the second round. In TCRdb, the multiplex PCR reads were re-called with MiXCR into one record per CDR3 protein. The repertoire holds roughly 700,000 distinct CDR3 sequences, with approximately 40% as singletons. This clonotype turned up a few times. Germline trimming cut 6 bases from V and 2 bases from J; bases unmatched to any gene: 6. Germline-derived CDR1 and CDR2 are SEHNR and FQNEAQ (reference sequence). The CDR3 covers 14 residues.

The sample comprised peripheral blood. The TCR originated in an adult man with Graves' ophthalmopathy. The chain is built from TRBV7-9 and TRBJ2-7; 8 bases line up with TRBD1. In nucleotides, the CDR3 is TGTGCCAGCAGGGGGGACAGGAACCCCTACGAGCAGTACTTC. Translation: CASRGDRNPYEQYF.